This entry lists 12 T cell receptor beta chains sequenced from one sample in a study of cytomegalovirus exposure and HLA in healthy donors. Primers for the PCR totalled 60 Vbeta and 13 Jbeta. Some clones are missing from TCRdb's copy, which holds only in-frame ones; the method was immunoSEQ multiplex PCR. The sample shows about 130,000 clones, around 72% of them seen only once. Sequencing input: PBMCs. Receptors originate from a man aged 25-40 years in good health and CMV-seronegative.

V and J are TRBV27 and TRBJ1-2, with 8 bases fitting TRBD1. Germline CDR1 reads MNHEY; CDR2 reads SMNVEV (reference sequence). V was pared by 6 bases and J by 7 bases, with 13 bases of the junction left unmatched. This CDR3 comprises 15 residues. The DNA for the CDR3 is TGTGCCAGCAGCCGTAACAGGGGGGCCTATCTTGGCTACACCTTC. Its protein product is CASSRNRGAYLGYTF.

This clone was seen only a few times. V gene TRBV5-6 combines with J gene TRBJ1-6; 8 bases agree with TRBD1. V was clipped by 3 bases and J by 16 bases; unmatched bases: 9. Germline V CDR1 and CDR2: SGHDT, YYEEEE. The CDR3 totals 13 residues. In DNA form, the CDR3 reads TGTGCCAGCAGCTATTGGGACAGGCTGTTGCTCCACTTT. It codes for CASSYWDRLLLHF.

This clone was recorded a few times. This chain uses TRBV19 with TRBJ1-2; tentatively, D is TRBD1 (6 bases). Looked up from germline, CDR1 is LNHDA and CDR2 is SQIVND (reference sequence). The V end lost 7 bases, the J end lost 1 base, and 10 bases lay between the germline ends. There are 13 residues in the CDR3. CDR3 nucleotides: TGTGCCAGTACAGGGGCTCGTAACTATGGCTACACCTTC. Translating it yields CASTGARNYGYTF.

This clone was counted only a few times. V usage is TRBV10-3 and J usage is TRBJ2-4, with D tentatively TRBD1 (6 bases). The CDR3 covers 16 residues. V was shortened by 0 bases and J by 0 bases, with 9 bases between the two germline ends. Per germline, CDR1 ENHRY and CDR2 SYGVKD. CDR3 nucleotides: TGTGCCATCAGTGAGTCGGGGGCGCGAGCCAAAAACATTCAGTACTTC. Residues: CAISESGARAKNIQYF.

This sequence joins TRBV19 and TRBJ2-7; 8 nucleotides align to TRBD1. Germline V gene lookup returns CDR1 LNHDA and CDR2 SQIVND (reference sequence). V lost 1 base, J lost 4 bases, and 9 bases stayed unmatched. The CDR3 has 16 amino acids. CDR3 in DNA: TGTGCCAGTAGTATAGGGGCAGGGGGCTTCGGTTACGAGCAGTACTTC. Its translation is CASSIGAGGFGYEQYF.

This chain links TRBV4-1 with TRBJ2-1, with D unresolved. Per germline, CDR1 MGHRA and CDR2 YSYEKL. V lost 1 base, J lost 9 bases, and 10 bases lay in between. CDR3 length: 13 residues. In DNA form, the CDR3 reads TGCGCCAGCAGCCAAGTTTTAGCCGGTGAGCAGTTCTTC. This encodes CASSQVLAGEQFF.

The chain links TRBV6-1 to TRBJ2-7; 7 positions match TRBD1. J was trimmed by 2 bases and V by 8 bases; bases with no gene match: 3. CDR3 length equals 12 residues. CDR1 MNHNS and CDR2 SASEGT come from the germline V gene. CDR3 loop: CASHRGPYEQYF. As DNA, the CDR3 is TGTGCCAGCCACAGGGGACCCTACGAGCAGTACTTC.

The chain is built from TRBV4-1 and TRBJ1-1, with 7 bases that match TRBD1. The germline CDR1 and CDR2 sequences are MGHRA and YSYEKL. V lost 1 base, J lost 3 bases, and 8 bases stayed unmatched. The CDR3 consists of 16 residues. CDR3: CASSQVAGTDYTEAFF. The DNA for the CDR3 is TGCGCCAGCAGCCAAGTGGCCGGGACAGATTACACTGAAGCTTTCTTT.

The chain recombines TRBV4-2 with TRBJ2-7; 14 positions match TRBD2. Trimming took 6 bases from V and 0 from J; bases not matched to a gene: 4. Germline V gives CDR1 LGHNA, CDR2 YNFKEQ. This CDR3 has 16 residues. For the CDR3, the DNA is TGTGCCAGCAGGCGGGGACTAGCGGGGGCCTCCTACGAGCAGTACTTC. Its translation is CASRRGLAGASYEQYF.

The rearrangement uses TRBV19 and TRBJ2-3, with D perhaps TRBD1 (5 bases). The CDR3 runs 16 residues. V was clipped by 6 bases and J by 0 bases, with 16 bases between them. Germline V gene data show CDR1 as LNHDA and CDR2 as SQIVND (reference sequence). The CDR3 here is CASSSQGLTSTDTQYF. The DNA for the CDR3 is TGTGCCAGTAGCAGCCAGGGCTTAACTAGCACAGATACGCAGTATTTT.

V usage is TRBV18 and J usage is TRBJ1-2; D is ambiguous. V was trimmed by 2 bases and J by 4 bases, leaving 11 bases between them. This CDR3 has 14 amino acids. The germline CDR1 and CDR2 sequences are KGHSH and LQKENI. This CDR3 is CASSPKEQPYGYTF. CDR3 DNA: TGTGCCAGCTCACCAAAGGAACAGCCCTATGGCTACACCTTC.

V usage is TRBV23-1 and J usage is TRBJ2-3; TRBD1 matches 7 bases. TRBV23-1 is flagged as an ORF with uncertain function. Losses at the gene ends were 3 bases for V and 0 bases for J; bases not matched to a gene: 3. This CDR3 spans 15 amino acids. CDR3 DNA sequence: TGCGCCAGCAGTCATCCGGGACAGAGCACAGATACGCAGTATTTT. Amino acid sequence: CASSHPGQSTDTQYF.